This entry describes one TCR beta chain. What it binds is unknown. Generation of cDNA took place in eight separate reactions per sample. TCRdb re-analyzed the 5' RACE reads; it lists each CDR3 protein once, without DNA. The table lists about 450,000 distinct CDR3 sequences. CDR1 SGHAT and CDR2 FQNNGV come from the germline V gene. The CDR3 is 13 amino acids. This sample stems from a study of monozygotic twins with inflammatory bowel disease. Study observations and caveats: Repertoires of patients may have been made more variable by differing immunosuppressive treatments.

Total RNA was isolated from whole blood without T cell sorting. This receptor was taken from a human donor with ulcerative colitis or Crohn's disease, or a healthy co-twin of an affected twin (not recorded which). Sequenced input: blood. This chain uses TRBV11-2 with TRBJ2-7. The CDR3 spells CASSLTPTYEQYF.